One and the same sample provided the 14 T cell receptor beta chains below, sequenced in a study of T-cell reconstitution after alpha-beta-depleted transplantation in children. TCRbeta library preparation incorporated unique molecular identifiers. TCRdb reprocessed the PCR reads with MiXCR, giving one entry per CDR3 protein. The table includes 100,000 to 120,000 distinct CDR3 sequences, around 6.4% detected once. The source material was PBMCs, mostly from graft donor cells, sampled 360 days after TCRalphabeta/CD19-depleted stem cell transplant. The receptors here all came from a male patient aged 2-15 years who had a stem cell transplant for acute lymphoblastic leukemia, so the T cells may come from the graft donor.

This clonotype showed up many times. The V and J genes are TRBV29-1 and TRBJ2-3, with TRBD2 as a possible D gene (5 bases). The CDR3 runs 17 residues. Germline V gene sequence: CDR1 SQVTM, CDR2 ANQGSEA. Trimming took 1 base from V and 1 from J, leaving 18 bases between them. CDR3 in amino acids: CSVEGVVDEGGTDTQYF. CDR3 coding DNA: TGCAGCGTTGAAGGCGTGGTCGACGAGGGAGGCACAGATACGCAGTATTTT.

This clonotype was recorded many times. The rearrangement links TRBV10-3 to TRBJ1-2; 9 bases align to TRBD1. The trim removed 10 bases at V and 5 bases at J, leaving 8 bases unmatched. The germline gives CDR1 ENHRY, CDR2 SYGVKD. The length of the CDR3 is 13 residues. CDR3 DNA: TGTGCCACTTGGACAGGGGAAAAGTATGGCTACACCTTC. Its protein is CATWTGEKYGYTF.

This clonotype was observed at least ten times. The rearrangement uses TRBV7-2 and TRBJ2-7; D ambiguous. V was clipped by 3 bases and J by 5 bases, with 11 bases between them. Looked up from germline, CDR1 is SGHTA and CDR2 is FQGNSA. The CDR3 sequence is 13 residues long. The chain's CDR3 is CASSLGSGNEQYF. In nucleotides, the CDR3 is TGTGCCAGCAGCTTGGGTTCGGGCAACGAGCAGTACTTC.

This clonotype was detected ten times or more. The chain employs TRBV4-3 and TRBJ2-7; D is perhaps TRBD2 (6 bases). V shed 0 bases and J shed 4 bases, with 7 bases lying between them. CDR1 LGHNA and CDR2 YSLEER come from the germline V gene. The CDR3 contains 13 residues. CDR3: CASSQDGGYEQYF. Here the CDR3 DNA reads TGCGCCAGCAGCCAAGATGGGGGGTACGAGCAGTACTTC.

This clonotype was found many times. This sequence joins TRBV11-1 and TRBJ2-4; D perhaps matches TRBD2 (6 bases). Trimming shortened V by 5 bases and J by 0 bases, and 20 bases separated the two germline ends. The germline V gene encodes CDR1 SGHAT and CDR2 FQDESV (reference sequence). There are 18 residues in the CDR3. The CDR3 here is CASSLEGQGKLAKNIQYF. For the CDR3, the DNA is TGTGCCAGCAGCCTGGAGGGCCAGGGTAAACTAGCCAAAAACATTCAGTACTTC.

This clonotype was detected many times. The chain employs TRBV7-9 and TRBJ1-6; D gene ambiguous. The CDR3 runs 13 residues. Germline lookup yields CDR1 SEHNR and CDR2 FQNEAQ (reference sequence). The ends were cut back, 0 bases at V and 9 bases at J, with 6 bases in the middle. The CDR3 DNA follows: TGTGCCAGCAGCTTAGCGGACGTTTCACCCCTCCACTTT. Translating it yields CASSLADVSPLHF.

The table lists this clonotype with a few counts. CDR3 region: CASSPGVGAGSPLHF. The CDR3 DNA reads TGTGCCAGCAGCCCAGGGGTCGGGGCAGGGTCACCCCTCCACTTT. The rearrangement joins TRBV11-2 to TRBJ1-6; D is perhaps TRBD1 (6 bases). This CDR3 spans 15 amino acids. Between the trimmed V and J ends, which lost 5 bases and 10 bases, there was a span of 18 bases. The germline V gene has CDR1 SGHAT and CDR2 FQNNGV. Full variable domain (remainder filled in from reference TRBV11-2 and TRBJ1-6): EAGVAQSPRYKIIEKRQSVAFWCNPISGHATLYWYQQILGQGPKLLIQFQNNGVVDDSQLPKDRFSAERLKGVDSTLKIQPAKLEDSAVYLCASSPGVGAGSPLHFGNGTRLTVT.

This clonotype was recorded many times. The V gene is TRBV28, the J gene TRBJ2-7; 7 positions match TRBD1. CDR3 length: 14 amino acids. Germline CDR1 MDHEN, CDR2 SYDVKM. The V and J ends lost 3 bases and 2 bases, in that order; junction bases with no gene match: 4. CDR3 sequence: CASSFWQGAYEQYF. The CDR3 region has the DNA TGTGCCAGCAGTTTCTGGCAGGGGGCCTACGAGCAGTACTTC. The whole variable domain, filled in from reference TRBV28 and TRBJ2-7, reads DVKVTQSSRYLVKRTGEKVFLECVQDMDHENMFWYRQDPGLGLRLIYFSYDVKMKEKGDIPEGYSVSREKKERFSLILESASTNQTSMYLCASSFWQGAYEQYFGPGTRLTVT.

The chain combines TRBV10-2 with TRBJ2-5, with D possibly being TRBD2 (6 bases). V gave up 0 bases and J gave up 2 bases, with 13 bases separating them. Germline assignment: CDR1 WSHSY and CDR2 SAAADI. This CDR3 contains 16 residues. CDR3 amino acids: CASSESGGRPQETQYF. The CDR3 region has the DNA TGCGCCAGCAGTGAGTCGGGGGGACGGCCGCAAGAGACCCAGTACTTC.

This clonotype has ten or more counts. CDR3 in amino acids: CASSEGATYEQYF. Written as DNA, the CDR3 is TGTGCCAGCAGTGAGGGGGCGACCTACGAGCAGTACTTC. The chain uses TRBV2 and TRBJ2-7, with D tentatively TRBD1 (6 bases). The germline V gene has CDR1 SNHLY and CDR2 FYNNEI. V was pared by 3 bases and J by 2 bases, with 8 bases between. This CDR3 contains 13 residues.

This clonotype showed up just a few times. The genes are TRBV4-3 and TRBJ2-7, with D unresolved. The CDR3 has 14 residues. The V end was cut by 0 bases, the J end by 3 bases, with 9 bases between. In germline, CDR1 is LGHNA, CDR2 YSLEER. The CDR3 is CASSQEVWVYEQYF. For the CDR3, the DNA is TGCGCCAGCAGCCAAGAGGTTTGGGTCTACGAGCAGTACTTC.

The gene calls are TRBV15 and TRBJ2-1; D could derive from TRBD1 or TRBD2 (5 bases each). This CDR3 is 15 amino acids long. Germline V lookup: CDR1 LNHNV, CDR2 YYDKDF (reference sequence). V was clipped by 2 bases and J by 8 bases, with 16 bases between them. CDR3 bases: TGTGCCACCAGCAGACAGGGCCAGAGGGTGGATGAGCAGTTCTTC. Its translation is CATSRQGQRVDEQFF. The whole variable domain, filled in from reference TRBV15 and TRBJ2-1, reads DAMVIQNPRYQVTQFGKPVTLSCSQTLNHNVMYWYQQKSSQAPKLLFHYYDKDFNNEADTPDNFQSRRPNTSFCFLDIRSPGLGDTAMYLCATSRQGQRVDEQFFGPGTRLTVL.

This clonotype has at least ten counts. The chain joins TRBV4-2 to TRBJ2-5; D is undetermined. CDR3 length equals 9 residues. V lost 1 base and J 10 bases, leaving 1 base between the germline ends. The V gene's germline CDR1 is LGHNA and CDR2 YNFKEQ. The CDR3 DNA sequence: TGTGCCAGCAGCCAAGTCCAGTACTTC. This gives the protein CASSQVQYF.

This clonotype came up many times. The CDR3 DNA reads TGTGCCAGCAGTTCGTCGCCCAGCGATGAGACCCAGTACTTC. Translation gives CASSSSPSDETQYF. V and J are TRBV6-5 and TRBJ2-5; D gene ambiguous. Germline assignment: CDR1 MNHEY and CDR2 SVGAGI. The CDR3 totals 14 residues. With 4 bases removed from V and 5 bases from J, the gap between germline ends came to 14 bases.